The following is a T cell receptor (beta chain) sequence with its context. Antigen specificity is unknown. Only in-frame clones appear in the TCRdb table, and some are missing; sequencing was by immunoSEQ multiplex PCR. The sample records more than 80,000 clones, about 89% being singletons. The data were taken from a study of OX40 agonist ivuxolimab in advanced cancers. Study results and limitations: The authors also found low normalized T-cell clonal expansion in some nonresponders.

With 4 bases removed from V and 4 bases from J, the gap between germline ends came to 13 bases. CDR3 length: 14 amino acids. Germline V gene data show CDR1 as SGHTA and CDR2 as FQGNSA. The source of this sequence is an adult with an advanced solid tumor such as melanoma, head and neck, liver or kidney cancer. The sequencing used CD4+ or CD8+ T cells sorted from blood, collected in a trial of the OX40 agonist ivuxolimab. The chain recombines TRBV7-2 with TRBJ2-5; D is uncertain. CDR3 nucleotide sequence: TGTGCCAGCAGCTCCGGTTCGGGCCGAGAGACCCAGTACTTC. Its translation: CASSSGSGRETQYF. The full variable domain, completed using reference TRBV7-2 and TRBJ2-5, is GAGVSQSPSNKVTEKGKDVELRCDPISGHTALYWYRQSLGQGLEFLIYFQGNSAPDKSGLPSDRFSAERTGGSVSTLTIQRTQQEDSAVYLCASSSGSGRETQYFGPGTRLLVL.